This is a list of T cell receptor beta chains from one sample in a study of cytomegalovirus exposure and HLA in healthy donors. Only in-frame clones appear in the TCRdb table, and some are missing; sequencing was by immunoSEQ multiplex PCR. The sample has approximately 150,000 clones, almost 75% seen once. The specimen sequenced was PBMCs. All receptors come from a woman aged 18 to 35 in good health and CMV-seropositive. Both conserved end residues are part of each CDR3. The D gene is left open where the match is weak. The size of a clone is reported for some rows only, either as once, few or many, or as a class for expanded clones.

d_call: TRBD2; cdr3_length: 19; v_call: TRBV7-2; clone_size: .; j_call: TRBJ2-5; cdr3_nt: TGTGCCAGCAGCTTAGCGGGGGGTAGCGGGGGGGCGAATCTAGAGACCCAGTACTTC; cdr3_aa: CASSLAGGSGGANLETQYF
d_call: TRBD1; cdr3_length: 17; v_call: TRBV11-2; clone_size: .; j_call: TRBJ2-1; cdr3_nt: TGTGCCAGCAGCCATCAGACAGGGCTCCATTCCTACAATGAGCAGTTCTTC; cdr3_aa: CASSHQTGLHSYNEQFF
d_call: TRBD1; cdr3_length: 15; v_call: TRBV5-5; clone_size: .; j_call: TRBJ1-2; cdr3_nt: TGTGCCAGCAGTCAAGAAACAGGGGGATTCTATGGCTACACCTTC; cdr3_aa: CASSQETGGFYGYTF
d_call: .; cdr3_length: 12; v_call: TRBV29-1; clone_size: .; j_call: TRBJ1-2; cdr3_nt: TGCAGCGTTGAAGGTTGGAGATATGGCTACACCTTC; cdr3_aa: CSVEGWRYGYTF
d_call: .; cdr3_length: 14; v_call: TRBV19; clone_size: .; j_call: TRBJ2-7; cdr3_nt: TGTGCCAGCTCCCCTAAGTCGGGGTCCCACGAGCAGTACTTC; cdr3_aa: CASSPKSGSHEQYF
d_call: .; cdr3_length: 16; v_call: TRBV5-1; clone_size: .; j_call: TRBJ1-2; cdr3_nt: TGCGCCAGCAGCTTGTCTACGATCGGCGGTGGGTATGGCTACACCTTC; cdr3_aa: CASSLSTIGGGYGYTF
d_call: TRBD1; cdr3_length: 17; v_call: TRBV30; clone_size: .; j_call: TRBJ1-5; cdr3_nt: TGTGCCTGGAGTGTTCACGGGACAGGGGTTAGCAATCAGCCCCAGCATTTT; cdr3_aa: CAWSVHGTGVSNQPQHF
d_call: .; cdr3_length: 15; v_call: TRBV2; clone_size: .; j_call: TRBJ1-3; cdr3_nt: TGTGCCAGCAGCGCAGGACAGATCTCTGGAAACACCATATATTTT; cdr3_aa: CASSAGQISGNTIYF
d_call: .; cdr3_length: 15; v_call: TRBV27; clone_size: .; j_call: TRBJ2-3; cdr3_nt: TGTGCCAGCAGTTTATTGGGCCGGAGCACAGATACGCAGTATTTT; cdr3_aa: CASSLLGRSTDTQYF
d_call: .; cdr3_length: 15; v_call: TRBV5-1; clone_size: .; j_call: TRBJ2-2; cdr3_nt: TGCGCCAGCACCCAAGGGCGGGGAGTTACCGGGGAGCTGTTTTTT; cdr3_aa: CASTQGRGVTGELFF
d_call: .; cdr3_length: 14; v_call: TRBV27; clone_size: .; j_call: TRBJ1-5; cdr3_nt: TGTGCCAGCAGTTTGGCAGGTAGCAATCAGCCCCAGCATTTT; cdr3_aa: CASSLAGSNQPQHF
d_call: TRBD2; cdr3_length: 16; v_call: TRBV25-1; clone_size: .; j_call: TRBJ2-3; cdr3_nt: TGTGCCAGCAGTGCAGTAGCGGGGGCTGGCTCAGATACGCAGTATTTT; cdr3_aa: CASSAVAGAGSDTQYF
d_call: .; cdr3_length: 13; v_call: TRBV7-7; clone_size: .; j_call: TRBJ2-5; cdr3_nt: TGTGCTAGCAGCTTAACAGTTCTGGAGACCCAGTACTTC; cdr3_aa: CASSLTVLETQYF
d_call: TRBD1; cdr3_length: 15; v_call: TRBV5-6; clone_size: .; j_call: TRBJ1-2; cdr3_nt: TGTGCCAGCAGCCCCGGGACAGTCAACTGGAGTGGCTACACCTTC; cdr3_aa: CASSPGTVNWSGYTF
d_call: TRBD1; cdr3_length: 15; v_call: TRBV6-5; clone_size: .; j_call: TRBJ2-2; cdr3_nt: TGTGCCAGCAGTGGGACAGGGTCGGGTACCGGGGAGCTGTTTTTT; cdr3_aa: CASSGTGSGTGELFF
d_call: .; cdr3_length: 16; v_call: TRBV9; clone_size: .; j_call: TRBJ1-1; cdr3_nt: TGTGCCAGCAGCGTAGCGGGGAAGCTTATGGACACTGAAGCTTTCTTT; cdr3_aa: CASSVAGKLMDTEAFF
d_call: .; cdr3_length: 13; v_call: TRBV7-2; clone_size: once; j_call: TRBJ1-1; cdr3_nt: TGTGCCAGCAGCTTAGCGCGGGGGGGTGAAGCTTTCTTT; cdr3_aa: CASSLARGGEAFF
d_call: TRBD1; cdr3_length: 16; v_call: TRBV5-4; clone_size: few; j_call: TRBJ1-2; cdr3_nt: TGTGCCAGCAGGTTGAACCTAGGACAGGGAGACTATGGCTACACCTTC; cdr3_aa: CASRLNLGQGDYGYTF
d_call: .; cdr3_length: 15; v_call: TRBV18; clone_size: .; j_call: TRBJ1-4; cdr3_nt: TGTGCCAGCTCACCACCAACTCGGGTCGGTGAAAAACTGTTTTTT; cdr3_aa: CASSPPTRVGEKLFF
d_call: TRBD1; cdr3_length: 14; v_call: TRBV30; clone_size: .; j_call: TRBJ2-7; cdr3_nt: TGTGCCTGGAGTGATGGGACAGTGTACTACGAGCAGTACTTC; cdr3_aa: CAWSDGTVYYEQYF
d_call: TRBD1; cdr3_length: 13; v_call: TRBV7-8; clone_size: .; j_call: TRBJ1-6; cdr3_nt: TGTGCCAGCAGCACAGGACAGGCAACACCCCTCCACTTT; cdr3_aa: CASSTGQATPLHF
d_call: TRBD1; cdr3_length: 16; v_call: TRBV4-3; clone_size: .; j_call: TRBJ1-1; cdr3_nt: TGCGCCAGCAGCCAAGATAAGACAGGGGGTAACACTGAAGCTTTCTTT; cdr3_aa: CASSQDKTGGNTEAFF
d_call: .; cdr3_length: 15; v_call: TRBV7-9; clone_size: .; j_call: TRBJ1-4; cdr3_nt: TGTTCCAGCAGCTTCTTCCTCGAGGCTAATGAAAAACTGTTTTTT; cdr3_aa: CSSSFFLEANEKLFF